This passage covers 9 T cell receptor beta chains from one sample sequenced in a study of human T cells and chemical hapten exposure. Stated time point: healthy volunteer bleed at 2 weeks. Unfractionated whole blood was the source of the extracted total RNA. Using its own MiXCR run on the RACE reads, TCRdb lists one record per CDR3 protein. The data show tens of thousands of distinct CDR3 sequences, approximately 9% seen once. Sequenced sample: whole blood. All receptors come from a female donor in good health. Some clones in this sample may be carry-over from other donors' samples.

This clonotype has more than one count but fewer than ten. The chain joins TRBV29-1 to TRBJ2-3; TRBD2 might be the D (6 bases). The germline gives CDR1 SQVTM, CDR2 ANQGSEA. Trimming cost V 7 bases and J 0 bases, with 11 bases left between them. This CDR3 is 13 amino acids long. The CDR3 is CSASAMSTDTQYF. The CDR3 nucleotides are TGCAGCGCTAGCGCTATGAGCACAGATACGCAGTATTTT.

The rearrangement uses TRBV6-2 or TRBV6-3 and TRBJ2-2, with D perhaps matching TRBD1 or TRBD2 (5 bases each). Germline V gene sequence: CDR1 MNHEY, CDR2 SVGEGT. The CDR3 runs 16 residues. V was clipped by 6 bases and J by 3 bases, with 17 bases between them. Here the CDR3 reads CASSPRDGPYTGELFF. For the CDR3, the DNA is TGTGCCAGCAGCCCACGGGACGGACCTTACACCGGGGAGCTGTTTTTT.

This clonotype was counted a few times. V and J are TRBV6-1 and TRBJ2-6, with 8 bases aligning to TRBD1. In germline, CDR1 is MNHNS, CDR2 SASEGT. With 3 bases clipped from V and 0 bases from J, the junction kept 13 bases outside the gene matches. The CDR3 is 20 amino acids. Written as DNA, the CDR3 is TGTGCCAGCAGTGACCACTTTGGGACAGGACTTCGCTCTGGGGCCAACGTCCTGACTTTC. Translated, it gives CASSDHFGTGLRSGANVLTF.

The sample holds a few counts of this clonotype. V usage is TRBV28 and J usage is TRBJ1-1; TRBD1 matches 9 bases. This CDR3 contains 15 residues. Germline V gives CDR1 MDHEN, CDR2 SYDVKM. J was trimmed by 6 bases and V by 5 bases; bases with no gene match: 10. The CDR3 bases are TGTGCCAGCAGTGCACAGGGGGCGCTTAGTCCTGAAGCTTTCTTT. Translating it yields CASSAQGALSPEAFF.

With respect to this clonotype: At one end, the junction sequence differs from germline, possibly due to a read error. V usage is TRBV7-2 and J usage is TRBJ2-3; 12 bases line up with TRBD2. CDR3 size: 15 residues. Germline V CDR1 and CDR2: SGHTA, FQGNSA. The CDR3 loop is CDSTLTSGRTDTQYF. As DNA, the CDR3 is TGTGACAGCACCCTGACTAGCGGGAGAACAGATACGCAGTATTTT.

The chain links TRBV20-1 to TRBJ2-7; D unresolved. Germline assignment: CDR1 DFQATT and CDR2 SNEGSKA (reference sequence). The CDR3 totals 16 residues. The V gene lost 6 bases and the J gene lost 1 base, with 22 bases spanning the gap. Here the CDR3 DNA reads TGCAGTGCCAAACCACGGAAATCTTTAGGTTCCTACGAGCAGTACTTC. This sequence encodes CSAKPRKSLGSYEQYF.

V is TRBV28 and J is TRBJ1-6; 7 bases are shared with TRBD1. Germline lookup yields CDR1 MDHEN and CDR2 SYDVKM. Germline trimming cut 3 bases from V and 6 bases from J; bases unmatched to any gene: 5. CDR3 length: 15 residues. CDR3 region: CASSFWTGGNSPLHF. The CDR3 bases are TGTGCCAGCAGTTTCTGGACAGGCGGTAATTCACCCCTCCACTTT.

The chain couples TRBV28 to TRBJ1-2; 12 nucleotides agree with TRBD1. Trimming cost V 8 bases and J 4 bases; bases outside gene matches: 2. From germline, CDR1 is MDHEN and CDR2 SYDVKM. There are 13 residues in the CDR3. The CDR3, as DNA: TGTGCCAGCTGGGACAGGGGGCTCTATGGCTACACCTTC. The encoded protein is CASWDRGLYGYTF.

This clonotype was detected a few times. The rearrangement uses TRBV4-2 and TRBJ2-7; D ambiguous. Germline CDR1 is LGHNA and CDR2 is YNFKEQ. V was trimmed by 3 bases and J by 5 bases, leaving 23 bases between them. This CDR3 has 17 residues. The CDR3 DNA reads TGTGCCAGCAGCCAGGAGTGGACGGCCTCCGGGTTCCACGAGCAGTACTTC. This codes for CASSQEWTASGFHEQYF.